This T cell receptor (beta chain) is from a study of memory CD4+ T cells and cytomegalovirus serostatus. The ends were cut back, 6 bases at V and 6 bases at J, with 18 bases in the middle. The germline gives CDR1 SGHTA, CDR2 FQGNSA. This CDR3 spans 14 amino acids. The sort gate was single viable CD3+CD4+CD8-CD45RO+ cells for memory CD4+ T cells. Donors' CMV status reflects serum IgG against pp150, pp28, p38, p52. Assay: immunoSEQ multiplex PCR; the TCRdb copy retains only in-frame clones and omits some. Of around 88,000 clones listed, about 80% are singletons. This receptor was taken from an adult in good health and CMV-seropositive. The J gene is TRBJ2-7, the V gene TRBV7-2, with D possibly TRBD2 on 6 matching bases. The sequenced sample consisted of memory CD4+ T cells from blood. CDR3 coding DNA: TGTGCCAGCAGGCGAACGGAGGGATCCCGCGAGCAGTACTTC. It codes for CASRRTEGSREQYF.